Below are 21 T cell receptor beta chains sequenced from a single sample in a study of blood T cell repertoires in COVID-19. Data came from immunoSEQ multiplex PCR; TCRdb stores just in-frame clones and leaves some out. The sample includes roughly 260,000 clones, 88% of them seen just once. Sample: peripheral blood. All receptors derive from a man between 60 and 70 years old who had recovered from COVID-19.

The count of this clone is one. V and J are TRBV28 and TRBJ2-7; D gene uncertain. Trimming took 5 bases from V and 5 from J, leaving 16 bases between them. CDR1 and CDR2 (germline): MDHEN, SYDVKM. The CDR3 sequence is 14 residues long. The CDR3 loop is CASSAAGSPHEQYF. Here the CDR3 DNA reads TGTGCCAGCAGTGCCGCAGGCTCCCCCCACGAGCAGTACTTC.

The rearrangement links TRBV5-1 to TRBJ2-7, with a weak D call TRBD1 (7 bases). CDR3 length: 17 residues. The ends were cut back, 4 bases at V and 2 bases at J, with 22 bases in the middle. CDR1 and CDR2 from the germline V gene are SGHRS and YFSETQ. The CDR3 nucleotides read TGCGCCAGCAGCACCGGAGGGACAGCCTTCCTTACCTACGAGCAGTACTTC. Amino acids: CASSTGGTAFLTYEQYF.

V is TRBV19 and J is TRBJ1-5; D call uncertain. The CDR3 length is 14 residues. Trimming pared 4 bases from V and 9 bases from J, leaving 16 bases between. The germline CDR1 and CDR2 sequences are LNHDA and SQIVND (reference sequence). CDR3 coding DNA: TGTGCCAGTAGTACCCTGGCGGCCCTTTTGCCCCAGCATTTT. It specifies CASSTLAALLPQHF.

The chain joins TRBV6-1 to TRBJ1-1, with TRBD1 identical over 7 bases. Germline loops: CDR1 MNHNS, CDR2 SASEGT. The CDR3 is 17 residues long. The V gene end was trimmed by 4 bases and the J gene end by 1 base; junction bases not matched to a gene: 12. In DNA, the CDR3 is TGTGCCAGCAGTGGGAACAGGGGTGGAATGAGGAACACTGAAGCTTTCTTT. Translated: CASSGNRGGMRNTEAFF.

This rearrangement joins TRBV6-1 to TRBJ1-2; D unresolved. The length of the CDR3 is 13 residues. In germline, CDR1 is MNHNS, CDR2 SASEGT. The V and J ends lost 2 bases and 8 bases respectively, with 12 bases between them. In DNA, the CDR3 is TGTGCCAGCAGTGAAAGAGTTTCGTCCGGCTACACCTTC. It yields the protein CASSERVSSGYTF.

The V and J genes are TRBV6-2 or TRBV6-3 and TRBJ1-4; tentatively, D is TRBD1 (5 bases). Germline V gene sequence: CDR1 MNHEY, CDR2 SVGEGT. Trimming left V 6 bases short and J 3 bases short, with 11 bases between. The CDR3 loop spans 14 amino acids. The CDR3 nucleotides are TGTGCCAGCAGCGGCGGGACGTCTAATGAAAAACTGTTTTTT. Translated, it gives CASSGGTSNEKLFF.

V and J are TRBV19 and TRBJ2-3, with D maybe TRBD1 (6 bases). There are 14 residues in the CDR3. The germline gives CDR1 LNHDA, CDR2 SQIVND (reference sequence). Trimming removed 5 bases from V and 0 bases from J, with 9 bases in between. The CDR3 region has the DNA TGTGCCAGTAGTCTACAGGGTAGCACAGATACGCAGTATTTT. Translated: CASSLQGSTDTQYF.

Details on this clone: The germline gene is not matched at one end of the junction; a read error may be the cause. The chain couples TRBV11-3 to TRBJ2-3; D possibly corresponds to TRBD1 (6 bases). Germline V gene data show CDR1 as SGHNT and CDR2 as YENEEA. There are 16 residues in the CDR3. CDR3 nucleotides: TGTGCCAGCCTTTGTCAGGGGCGGGCCTTCACAGATGCGCAGTATTTT. Its translation is CASLCQGRAFTDAQYF.

This rearrangement joins TRBV9 to TRBJ2-7; D gene unclear. Germline-derived CDR1 and CDR2 are SGDLS and YYNGEE. The CDR3 consists of 14 residues. The V and J ends lost 4 bases and 2 bases respectively, with 13 bases between them. CDR3 coding DNA: TGTGCCAGCAGCCTTACCGCGAGCCCCTACGAGCAGTACTTC. Its protein product is CASSLTASPYEQYF.

The CDR3 DNA reads TGTGCCAGCAGCTTAGAAGTCCGGGGGACCGGGGAGCTGTTTTTT. Translating it yields CASSLEVRGTGELFF. The chain has TRBV11-2 and TRBJ2-2; D might be TRBD2 (6 bases). V was trimmed by 0 bases and J by 5 bases, leaving 10 bases between them. The CDR3 extends over 15 amino acids. Germline CDR1 SGHAT, CDR2 FQNNGV.

The genes are TRBV6-5 and TRBJ2-3; 7 bases fit TRBD1. CDR1 is MNHEY and CDR2 is SVGAGI in the germline V gene. This CDR3 spans 15 amino acids. J gave up 4 bases and V 5 bases, and 9 bases lay outside the gene matches. CDR3 amino acids: CASSQTGSPPDTQYF. CDR3 nucleotides: TGTGCCAGCAGTCAGACAGGGTCCCCCCCAGATACGCAGTATTTT.

The chain joins TRBV19 to TRBJ1-3; 7 bases are a match to TRBD1. The junction had 13 bases not matched to a gene; V was cut back by 5 bases and J by 0 bases. Germline V CDR1 and CDR2: LNHDA, SQIVND (reference sequence). This CDR3 has 18 residues. CDR3 in DNA: TGTGCCAGTAGTCTTTCGCCGGGACAGCCACTCTCTGGAAACACCATATATTTT. It codes for CASSLSPGQPLSGNTIYF.

This chain joins TRBV27 and TRBJ2-7; 8 bases match TRBD1. CDR1 is MNHEY, CDR2 SMNVEV, per germline (reference sequence). The CDR3 runs to 15 residues. The V and J ends lost 5 bases and 2 bases, in that order; junction bases with no gene match: 8. The CDR3 sequence is CASSPLGQGPYEQYF. For the CDR3, the DNA is TGTGCCAGCAGTCCTCTAGGACAGGGCCCCTACGAGCAGTACTTC.

The chain links TRBV5-1 to TRBJ1-2, with 8 bases fitting TRBD1. The CDR3 totals 16 residues. The trim removed 0 bases at V and 3 bases at J, leaving 7 bases unmatched. Germline V CDR1 and CDR2: SGHRS, YFSETQ. The CDR3 sequence: CASSLGRDRTDYGYTF. The CDR3 DNA reads TGCGCCAGCAGCTTGGGGAGGGACAGGACCGACTATGGCTACACCTTC. Variable domain in full (rest from reference TRBV5-1 and TRBJ1-2): KAGVTQTPRYLIKTRGQQVTLSCSPISGHRSVSWYQQTPGQGLQFLFEYFSETQRNKGNFPGRFSGRQFSNSRSEMNVSTLELGDSALYLCASSLGRDRTDYGYTFGSGTRLTVV.

The chain links TRBV4-2 to TRBJ1-1; 8 positions match TRBD1. After removal of 6 bases from V and 3 bases from J, the junction contained 6 bases not matched to a gene. The CDR3 is 14 residues long. Germline-derived CDR1 and CDR2 are LGHNA and YNFKEQ. DNA of the CDR3: TGTGCCAGCAGGACAGGGGATGTCGACACTGAAGCTTTCTTT. Encoded protein: CASRTGDVDTEAFF.

This clone was picked up one time. This chain uses TRBV5-4 with TRBJ2-2; 8 nucleotides line up with TRBD2. Germline-derived CDR1 and CDR2 are SGHNT and YYREEE (reference sequence). This CDR3 region has 15 residues. V was pared by 1 base and J by 7 bases, with 6 bases of the junction left unmatched. This chain's CDR3 is CASSLTGLVIGELFF. The CDR3 coding sequence is TGTGCCAGCAGCTTGACGGGACTAGTTATCGGGGAGCTGTTTTTT.

This chain links TRBV6-1 with TRBJ2-6, with TRBD2 matching 7 bases. The germline V gene encodes CDR1 MNHNS and CDR2 SASEGT. This CDR3 contains 16 residues. The J segment lost 2 bases and the V segment lost 0 bases, leaving 1 base of the junction unmatched. The CDR3 loop is CASSEAGGTGANVLTF. As DNA, the CDR3 is TGTGCCAGCAGTGAAGCGGGGGGGACTGGGGCCAACGTCCTGACTTTC.

V gene TRBV4-1 combines with J gene TRBJ1-2; D possibly corresponds to TRBD1 (6 bases). There are 16 residues in the CDR3. Germline V gene lookup returns CDR1 MGHRA and CDR2 YSYEKL. Trimming stripped 5 bases from V and 1 base from J, with 17 bases between. In DNA, the CDR3 is TGCGCCAGCAGCGTCGCCCAGACAGGATTTAACTATGGCTACACCTTC. Translation gives CASSVAQTGFNYGYTF.

This clone occurred a few times. This chain links TRBV6-6 with TRBJ2-7, with 9 nucleotides matching TRBD2. CDR1 and CDR2 from the germline V gene are MNHNY and SVGAGI (reference sequence). V shed 8 bases, J shed 4 bases, and the junction held 15 bases outside the gene matches. This CDR3 spans 16 amino acids. CDR3 sequence reads: CASGRGAGGPNYEQYF. The CDR3 DNA follows: TGTGCCAGCGGCCGGGGAGCGGGGGGACCAAATTACGAGCAGTACTTC.

The V and J genes are TRBV4-1 and TRBJ1-1; a weak D match, TRBD1 (6 bases). This CDR3 comprises 14 residues. In germline, CDR1 is MGHRA, CDR2 YSYEKL. V lost 4 bases and J lost 4, with 13 bases in between. The CDR3 sequence: CASSPRDTITEAFF. CDR3 nucleotides: TGCGCCAGCAGCCCCCGGGACACTATCACTGAAGCTTTCTTT.

V usage is TRBV9 and J usage is TRBJ1-2; the D gene is possibly TRBD1 (6 bases). CDR3 length: 13 amino acids. Looked up from germline, CDR1 is SGDLS and CDR2 is YYNGEE. Trimming took off 3 bases at V and 2 bases at J, with 8 bases between the two ends. CDR3 sequence reads: CASSGDRNYGYTF. CDR3 in DNA: TGTGCCAGCAGCGGCGACAGGAACTATGGCTACACCTTC.